This TCR beta chain was profiled in a study of blood T cell repertoires in COVID-19. The wider study: PBMCs, B-cell-depleted T cells, or T cells were the source of the cDNA or gDNA that made up the material.

This clone was counted a single time. This CDR3 has 14 residues. CDR1 and CDR2 (germline): LNHDA, SQIVND (reference sequence). Trimming cost V 6 bases and J 2 bases; bases outside gene matches: 5. Authors' analysis steps: Nucleated cell number was recorded as an estimate derived from reference gene primer amplification. Repertoires were generated with immunoSEQ multiplex PCR, while TCRdb's copy carries only in-frame clones and drops some. V, J and clone size are those of that table, while D and trimming were read from the DNA. The data contain about 100,000 clones, approximately 79% of them singletons.

The sample taken for sequencing was peripheral blood. This TCR was recovered from a woman of 80 years or more with active or convalescent COVID-19. The chain combines TRBV19 with TRBJ2-5; 8 nucleotides agree with TRBD1. CDR3 coding DNA: TGTGCCAGTAGCCCAGGACAGGGTCAAGAGACCCAGTACTTC. Its protein product is CASSPGQGQETQYF.